This T cell receptor (beta chain) emerged from a study of blood T cell repertoires in COVID-19. Study information: COVID-19 samples, acute and convalescent, were from the United States, Italy and Spain. Nucleic acid was either cDNA or gDNA, and it came from T cells, B-cell-depleted T cells, or PBMCs.

In the original workflow: How many nucleated cells were present was estimated from reference gene primer amplification. The table came from immunoSEQ multiplex PCR; TCRdb's copy has only in-frame clones and leaves some out. Clone size and the V and J calls come from that table; the DNA yielded D and trimming. The table has about 85,000 clones, roughly 89% seen once. The CDR3 consists of 14 residues. Germline values: CDR1 LGHDT, CDR2 YNNKEL (reference sequence). Trimming cost V 4 bases and J 0 bases; bases outside gene matches: 2. V is TRBV3-1 (or the pseudogene TRBV3-2) and J is TRBJ1-2; 7 nucleotides line up with TRBD1. The sequenced material came from peripheral blood. This receptor was obtained from a man between 60 and 75 years old with acute or convalescent COVID-19. The CDR3 here is CASSPGQPNYGYTF. DNA of the CDR3: TGTGCCAGCAGCCCGGGACAGCCTAACTATGGCTACACCTTC.